This TCR beta chain derives from a study of cytomegalovirus exposure and HLA in healthy donors. Points from the study as a whole: Later analysis demonstrated an association between a missense DCLRE1C variant and TCR beta V- and J-gene trimming. Later analysis indicated greater clonal expansion among HLA-associated TCR beta chains than among equally common other chains. DRB1 had the most TCR associations and HLA-C the fewest, a later analysis found, with rates varying by HLA locus.

Germline V gene lookup returns CDR1 MDHEN and CDR2 SYDVKM. Trimming stripped 5 bases from V and 4 bases from J, with 12 bases between. The CDR3 covers 15 residues. For this clone: The antigen remains unidentified.

These donors, healthy bone marrow donors, were studied. 60 Vbeta and 13 Jbeta primers were used in PCR. Data came from immunoSEQ multiplex PCR; TCRdb stores just in-frame clones and leaves some out. The table includes about 160,000 clones, around 85% detected once. The receptor was isolated from a boy aged 2-9 years in good health and CMV-seronegative. Sequenced sample: PBMCs. This chain connects TRBV28 to TRBJ2-6, with D maybe TRBD1 (5 bases). For the CDR3, the DNA is TGTGCCAGCAGTGGGGCTCCTCGGGGGGCCAACGTCCTGACTTTC. It is translated as CASSGAPRGANVLTF.